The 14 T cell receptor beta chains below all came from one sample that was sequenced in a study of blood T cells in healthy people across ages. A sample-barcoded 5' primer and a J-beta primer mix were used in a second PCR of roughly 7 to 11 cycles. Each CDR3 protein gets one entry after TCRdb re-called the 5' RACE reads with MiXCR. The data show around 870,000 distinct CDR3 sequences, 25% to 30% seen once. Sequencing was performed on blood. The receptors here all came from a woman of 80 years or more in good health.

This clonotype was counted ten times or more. CDR3 nucleotide sequence: TGTGCCAGCAGCCAAGTAGAGACGGGCTACACCTTC. Translation gives CASSQVETGYTF. The rearrangement links TRBV14 to TRBJ1-2; D gene uncertain. Germline CDR1 and CDR2: SGHDN and FVKESK. The length of the CDR3 is 12 residues. V lost 1 base, J lost 8 bases, and 8 bases lay in between.

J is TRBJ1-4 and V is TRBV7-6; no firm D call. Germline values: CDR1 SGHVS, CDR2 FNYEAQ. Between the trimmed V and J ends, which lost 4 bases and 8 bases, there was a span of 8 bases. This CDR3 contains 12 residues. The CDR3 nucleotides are TGTGCCAGCAGCTCATACGGCGAAAAACTGTTTTTT. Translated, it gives CASSSYGEKLFF.

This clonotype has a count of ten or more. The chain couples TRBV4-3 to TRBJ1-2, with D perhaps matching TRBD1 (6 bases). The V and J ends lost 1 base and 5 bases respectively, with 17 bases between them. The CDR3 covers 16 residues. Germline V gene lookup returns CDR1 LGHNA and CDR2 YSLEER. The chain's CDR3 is CASSQAIQGVGYGYTF. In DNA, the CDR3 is TGCGCCAGCAGCCAAGCGATACAGGGTGTGGGATATGGCTACACCTTC.

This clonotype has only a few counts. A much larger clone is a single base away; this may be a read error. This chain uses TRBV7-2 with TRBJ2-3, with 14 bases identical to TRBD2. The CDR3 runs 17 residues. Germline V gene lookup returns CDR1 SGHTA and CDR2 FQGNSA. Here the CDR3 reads CVSSPQTSGGVLNTQYF. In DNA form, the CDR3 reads TGTGTCAGCAGCCCGCAGACTAGCGGGGGGGTACTAAATACGCAGTATTTT.

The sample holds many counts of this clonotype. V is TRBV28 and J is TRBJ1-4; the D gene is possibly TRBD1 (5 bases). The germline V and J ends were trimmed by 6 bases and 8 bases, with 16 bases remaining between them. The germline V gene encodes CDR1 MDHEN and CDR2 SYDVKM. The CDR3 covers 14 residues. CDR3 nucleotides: TGTGCCAGCAGCCTTACAGGACCCGGAGAAAAACTGTTTTTT. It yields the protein CASSLTGPGEKLFF.

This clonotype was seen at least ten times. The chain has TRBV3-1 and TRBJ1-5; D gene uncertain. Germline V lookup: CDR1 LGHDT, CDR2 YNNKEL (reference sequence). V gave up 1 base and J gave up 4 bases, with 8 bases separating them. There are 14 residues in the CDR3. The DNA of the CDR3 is TGTGCCAGCAGCCAAGCAACGTTAAATCAGCCCCAGCATTTT. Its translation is CASSQATLNQPQHF.

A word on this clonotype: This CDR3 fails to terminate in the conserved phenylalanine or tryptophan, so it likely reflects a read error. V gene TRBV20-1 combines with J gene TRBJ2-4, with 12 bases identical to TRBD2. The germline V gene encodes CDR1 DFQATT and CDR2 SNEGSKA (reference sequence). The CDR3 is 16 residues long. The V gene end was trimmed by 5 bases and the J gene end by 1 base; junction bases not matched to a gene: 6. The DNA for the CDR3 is TGCAGTGCTCCAGACGGGACTAGCGGGGCCAAAAACATTCAGTACATC. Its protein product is CSAPDGTSGAKNIQYI.

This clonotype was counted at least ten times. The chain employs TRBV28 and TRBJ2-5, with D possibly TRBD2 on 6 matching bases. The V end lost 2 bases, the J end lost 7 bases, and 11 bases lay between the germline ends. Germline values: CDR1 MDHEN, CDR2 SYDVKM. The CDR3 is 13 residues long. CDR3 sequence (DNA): TGTGCCAGCAGTTTAGTGCGGGGTGGGACCCAGTACTTC. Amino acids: CASSLVRGGTQYF.

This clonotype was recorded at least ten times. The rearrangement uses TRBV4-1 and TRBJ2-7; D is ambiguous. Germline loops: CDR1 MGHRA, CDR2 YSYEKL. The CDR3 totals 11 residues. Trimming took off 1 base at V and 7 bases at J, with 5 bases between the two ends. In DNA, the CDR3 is TGCGCCAGCAGCCAAGGGAAAGAGCAGTACTTC. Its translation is CASSQGKEQYF.

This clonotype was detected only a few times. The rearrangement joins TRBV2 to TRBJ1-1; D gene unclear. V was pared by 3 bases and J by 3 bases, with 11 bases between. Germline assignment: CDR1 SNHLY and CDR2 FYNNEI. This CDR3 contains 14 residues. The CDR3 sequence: CASSDPTGYTEAFF. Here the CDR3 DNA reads TGTGCCAGCAGTGACCCCACCGGTTACACTGAAGCTTTCTTT.

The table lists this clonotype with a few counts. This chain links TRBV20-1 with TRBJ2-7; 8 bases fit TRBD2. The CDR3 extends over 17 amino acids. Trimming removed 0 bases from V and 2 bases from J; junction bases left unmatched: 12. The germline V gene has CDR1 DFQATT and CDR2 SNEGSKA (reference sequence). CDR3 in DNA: TGCAGTGCTAGAGATGGGGCCTCCTTCGGGAGGGCCTACGAGCAGTACTTC. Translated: CSARDGASFGRAYEQYF.

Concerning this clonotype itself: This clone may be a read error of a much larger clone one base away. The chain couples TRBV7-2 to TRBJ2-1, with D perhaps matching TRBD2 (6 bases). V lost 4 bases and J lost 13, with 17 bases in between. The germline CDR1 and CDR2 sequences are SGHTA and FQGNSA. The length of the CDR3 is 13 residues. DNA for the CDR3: TGTGCCAGCAGCTATCCGGGGGTGGAGACCCAGTTCTTC. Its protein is CASSYPGVETQFF.

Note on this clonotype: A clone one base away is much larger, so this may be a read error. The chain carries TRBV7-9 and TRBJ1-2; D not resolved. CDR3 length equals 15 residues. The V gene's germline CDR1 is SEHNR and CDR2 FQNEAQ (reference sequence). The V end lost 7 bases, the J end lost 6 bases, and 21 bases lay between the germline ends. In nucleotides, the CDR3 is TGTGCCAGCACCGGGCCGAAACAGTCGGGCGATGGCTACACCTTC. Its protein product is CASTGPKQSGDGYTF. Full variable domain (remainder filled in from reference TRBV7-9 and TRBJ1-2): DTGVSQNPRHKITKRGQNVTFRCDPISEHNRLYWYRQTLGQGPEFLTYFQNEAQLEKSRLLSDRFSAERPKGSFSTLEIQRTEQGDSAMYLCASTGPKQSGDGYTFGSGTRLTVV.

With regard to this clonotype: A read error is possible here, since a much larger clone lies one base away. The CDR3 loop is CTSREYGQGSGYTF. CDR3 DNA sequence: TGTACCAGCAGGGAATATGGGCAGGGAAGTGGCTACACCTTC. V is TRBV6-1 and J is TRBJ1-2, with D perhaps matching TRBD1 (5 bases). This CDR3 region has 14 residues. The V gene's germline CDR1 is MNHNS and CDR2 SASEGT.